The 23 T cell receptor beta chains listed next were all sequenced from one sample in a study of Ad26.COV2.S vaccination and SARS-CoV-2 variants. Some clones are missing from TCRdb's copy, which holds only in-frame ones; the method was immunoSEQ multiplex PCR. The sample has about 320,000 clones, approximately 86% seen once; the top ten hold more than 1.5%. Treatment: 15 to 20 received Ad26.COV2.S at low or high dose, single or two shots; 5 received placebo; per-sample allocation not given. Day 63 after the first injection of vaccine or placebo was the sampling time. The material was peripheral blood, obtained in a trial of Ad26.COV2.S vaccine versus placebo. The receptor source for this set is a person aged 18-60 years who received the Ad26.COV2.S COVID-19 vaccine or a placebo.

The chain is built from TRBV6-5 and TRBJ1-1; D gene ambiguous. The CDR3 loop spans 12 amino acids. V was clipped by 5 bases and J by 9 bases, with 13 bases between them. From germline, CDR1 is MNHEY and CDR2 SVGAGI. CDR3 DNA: TGTGCCAGCAGTCAGGAGGCGGAAAAAGCTTTCTTT. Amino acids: CASSQEAEKAFF.

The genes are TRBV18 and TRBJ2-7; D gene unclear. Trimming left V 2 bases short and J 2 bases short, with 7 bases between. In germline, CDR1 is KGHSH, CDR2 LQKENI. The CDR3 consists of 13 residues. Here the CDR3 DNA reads TGTGCCAGCTCACCAGGATCCCCCTACGAGCAGTACTTC. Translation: CASSPGSPYEQYF.

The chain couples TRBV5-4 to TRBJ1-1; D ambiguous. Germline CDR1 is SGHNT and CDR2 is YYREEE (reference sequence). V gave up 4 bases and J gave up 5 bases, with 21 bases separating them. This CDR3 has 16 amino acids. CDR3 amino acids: CASSPTVTPGATEAFF. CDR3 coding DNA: TGTGCCAGCAGCCCCACCGTAACCCCGGGAGCGACTGAAGCTTTCTTT.

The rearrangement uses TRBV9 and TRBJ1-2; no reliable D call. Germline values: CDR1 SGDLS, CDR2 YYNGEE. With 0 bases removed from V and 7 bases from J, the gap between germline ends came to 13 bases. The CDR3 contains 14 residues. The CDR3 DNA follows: TGTGCCAGCAGCGTAGGGAACAGTCCGGGTGGCTACACCTTC. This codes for CASSVGNSPGGYTF. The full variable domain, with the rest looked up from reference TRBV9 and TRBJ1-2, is DSGVTQTPKHLITATGQRVTLRCSPRSGDLSVYWYQQSLDQGLQFLIQYYNGEERAKGNILERFSAQQFPDLHSELNLSSLELGDSALYFCASSVGNSPGGYTFGSGTRLTVV.

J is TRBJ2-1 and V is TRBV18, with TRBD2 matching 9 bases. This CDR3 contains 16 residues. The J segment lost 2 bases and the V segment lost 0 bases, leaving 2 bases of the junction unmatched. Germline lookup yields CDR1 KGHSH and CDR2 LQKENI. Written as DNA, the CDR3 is TGTGCCAGCTCACCACCTTCTAGCGGGGCCTACAATGAGCAGTTCTTC. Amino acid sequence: CASSPPSSGAYNEQFF.

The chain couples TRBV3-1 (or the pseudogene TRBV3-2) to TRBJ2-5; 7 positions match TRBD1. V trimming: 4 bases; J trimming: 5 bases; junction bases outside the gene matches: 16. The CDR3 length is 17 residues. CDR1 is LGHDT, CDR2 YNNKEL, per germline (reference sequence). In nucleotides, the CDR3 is TGTGCCAGCAGCCCCCCGCCAAGTACAGGGGTAGGCGAGACCCAGTACTTC. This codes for CASSPPPSTGVGETQYF.

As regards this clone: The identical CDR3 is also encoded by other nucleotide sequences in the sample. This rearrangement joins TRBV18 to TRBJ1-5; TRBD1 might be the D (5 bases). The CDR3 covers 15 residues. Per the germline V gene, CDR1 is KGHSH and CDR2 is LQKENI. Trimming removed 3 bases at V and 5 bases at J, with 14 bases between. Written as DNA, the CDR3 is TGTGCCAGCTCACCCGGGGCAGGGAGCGATCAGCCCCAGCATTTT. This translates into CASSPGAGSDQPQHF.

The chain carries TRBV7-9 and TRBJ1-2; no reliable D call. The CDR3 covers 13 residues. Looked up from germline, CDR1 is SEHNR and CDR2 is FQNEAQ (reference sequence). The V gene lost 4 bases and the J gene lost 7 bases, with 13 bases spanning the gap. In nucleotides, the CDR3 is TGTGCCAGCAGCTCCGGACGGTCCGGTGGCTACACCTTC. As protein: CASSSGRSGGYTF.

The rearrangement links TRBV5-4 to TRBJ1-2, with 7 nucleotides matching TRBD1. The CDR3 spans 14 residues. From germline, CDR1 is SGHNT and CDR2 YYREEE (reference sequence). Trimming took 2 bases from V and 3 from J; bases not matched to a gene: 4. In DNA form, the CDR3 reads TGTGCCAGCAGCTTCCAAACAGGGGACTATGGCTACACCTTC. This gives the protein CASSFQTGDYGYTF.

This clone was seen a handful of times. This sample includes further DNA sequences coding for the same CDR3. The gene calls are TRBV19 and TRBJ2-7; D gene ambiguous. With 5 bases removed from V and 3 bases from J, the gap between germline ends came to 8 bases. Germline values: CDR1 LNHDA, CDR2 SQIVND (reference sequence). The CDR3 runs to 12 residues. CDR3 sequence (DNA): TGTGCCAGTAGTCCTAAGGGCTACGAGCAGTACTTC. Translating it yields CASSPKGYEQYF.

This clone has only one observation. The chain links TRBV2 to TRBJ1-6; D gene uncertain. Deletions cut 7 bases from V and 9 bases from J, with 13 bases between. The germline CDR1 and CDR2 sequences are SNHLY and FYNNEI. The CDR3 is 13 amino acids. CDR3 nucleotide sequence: TGTGCCAGCAATCCAGTTGAGGCTTCACCCCTCCACTTT. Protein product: CASNPVEASPLHF.

In nucleotides, the CDR3 is TGTGCCAGCAGCCCAGCTATGATCCAGTACTTC. Its protein is CASSPAMIQYF. J is TRBJ2-7 and V is TRBV7-8, with unresolved D. Per the germline V gene, CDR1 is SGHVS and CDR2 is FQNEAQ. V lost 5 bases, J lost 10 bases, and 12 bases lay in between. This CDR3 is 11 amino acids long. Using reference TRBV7-8 and TRBJ2-7 for the parts outside the CDR3, the full variable domain is GAGVSQSPRYKVAKRGQDVALRCDPISGHVSLFWYQQALGQGPEFLTYFQNEAQLDKSGLPSDRFFAERPEGSVSTLKIQRTQQEDSAVYLCASSPAMIQYFGPGTRLTVT.

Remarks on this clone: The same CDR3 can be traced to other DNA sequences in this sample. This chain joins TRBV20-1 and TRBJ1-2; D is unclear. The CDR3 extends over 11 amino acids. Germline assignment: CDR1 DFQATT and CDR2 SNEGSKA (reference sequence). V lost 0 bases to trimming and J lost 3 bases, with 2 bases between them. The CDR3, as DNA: TGCAGTGCTAGAGAGGACTATGGCTACACCTTC. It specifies CSAREDYGYTF.

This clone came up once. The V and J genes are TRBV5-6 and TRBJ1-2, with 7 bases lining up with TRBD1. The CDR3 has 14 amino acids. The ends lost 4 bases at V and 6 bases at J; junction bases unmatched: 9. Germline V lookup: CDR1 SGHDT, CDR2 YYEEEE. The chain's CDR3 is CASSPDRARDGYTF. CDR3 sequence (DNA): TGTGCCAGCAGCCCCGACAGGGCGCGGGATGGCTACACCTTC.

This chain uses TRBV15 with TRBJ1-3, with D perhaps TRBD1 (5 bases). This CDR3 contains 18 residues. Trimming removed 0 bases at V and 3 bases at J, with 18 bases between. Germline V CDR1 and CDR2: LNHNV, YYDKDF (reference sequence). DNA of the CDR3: TGTGCCACCAGCAGAGATCTTCCGGTCGGGACCATTGGAAACACCATATATTTT. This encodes CATSRDLPVGTIGNTIYF.

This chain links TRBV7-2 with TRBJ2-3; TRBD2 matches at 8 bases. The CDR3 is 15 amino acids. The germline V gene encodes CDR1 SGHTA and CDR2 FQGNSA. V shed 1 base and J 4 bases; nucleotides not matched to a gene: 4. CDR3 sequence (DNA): TGTGCCAGCAGCTTAGGGACTAGCTTAGCAGATACGCAGTATTTT. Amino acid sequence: CASSLGTSLADTQYF.

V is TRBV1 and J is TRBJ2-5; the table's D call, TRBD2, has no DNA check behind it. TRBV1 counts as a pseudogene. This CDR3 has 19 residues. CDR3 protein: CTSSQENLWGGGPPETQYF. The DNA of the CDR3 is TGCACCAGCAGCCAAGAAAATTTGTGGGGCGGGGGCCCCCCGGAGACCCAGTACTTC.

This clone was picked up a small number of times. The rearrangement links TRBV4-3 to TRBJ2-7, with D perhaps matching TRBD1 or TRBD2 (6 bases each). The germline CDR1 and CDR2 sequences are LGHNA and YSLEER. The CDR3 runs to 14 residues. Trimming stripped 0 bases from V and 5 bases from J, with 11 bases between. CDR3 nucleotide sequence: TGCGCCAGCAGCCAAGAAACCGGGGGCCACGAGCAGTACTTC. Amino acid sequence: CASSQETGGHEQYF.

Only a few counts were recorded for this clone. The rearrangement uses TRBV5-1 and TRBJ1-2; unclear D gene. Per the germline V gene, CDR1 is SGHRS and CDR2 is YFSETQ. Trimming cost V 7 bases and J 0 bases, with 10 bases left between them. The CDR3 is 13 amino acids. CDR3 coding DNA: TGCGCCAGCGGTCCGGTAACTAACTATGGCTACACCTTC. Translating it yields CASGPVTNYGYTF.

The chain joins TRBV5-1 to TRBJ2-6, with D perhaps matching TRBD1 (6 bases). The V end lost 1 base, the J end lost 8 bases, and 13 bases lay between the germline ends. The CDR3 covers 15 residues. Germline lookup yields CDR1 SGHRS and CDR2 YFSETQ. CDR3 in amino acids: CASSLKSGDTNVLTF. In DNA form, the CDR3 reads TGCGCCAGCAGCTTGAAGTCAGGGGATACCAACGTCCTGACTTTC.

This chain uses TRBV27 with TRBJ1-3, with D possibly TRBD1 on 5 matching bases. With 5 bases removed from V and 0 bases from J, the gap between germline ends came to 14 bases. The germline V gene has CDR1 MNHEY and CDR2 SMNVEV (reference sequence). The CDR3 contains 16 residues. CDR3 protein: CASSPGPHPSGNTIYF. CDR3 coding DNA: TGTGCCAGCAGTCCGGGACCGCATCCCTCTGGAAACACCATATATTTT.

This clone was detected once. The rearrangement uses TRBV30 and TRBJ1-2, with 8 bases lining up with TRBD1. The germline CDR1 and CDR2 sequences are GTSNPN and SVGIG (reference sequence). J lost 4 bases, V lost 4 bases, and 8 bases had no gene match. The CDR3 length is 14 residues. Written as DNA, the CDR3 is TGTGCCTGGAAATTAACAGGGGGTGCCTATGGCTACACCTTC. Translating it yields CAWKLTGGAYGYTF.

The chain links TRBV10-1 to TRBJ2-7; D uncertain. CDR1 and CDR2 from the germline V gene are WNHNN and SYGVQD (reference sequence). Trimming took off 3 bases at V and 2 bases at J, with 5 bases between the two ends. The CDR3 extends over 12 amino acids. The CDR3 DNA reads TGCGCCAGCAGTGACGGCACCTACGAGCAGTACTTC. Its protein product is CASSDGTYEQYF.